Following are 13 T cell receptor beta chains from one sample sequenced in a study of cytotoxic CD8 clonotypes in ibrutinib-treated CLL. Clones were sequenced by immunoSEQ multiplex PCR, and TCRdb holds only the in-frame ones, with some missing. This table holds tens of thousands of clones, 68% found once. This specimen was PBMCs, taken after 24 months of ibrutinib treatment. All receptors come from a human donor with chronic lymphocytic leukemia.

The chain recombines TRBV30 with TRBJ1-4; D unclear. CDR1 is GTSNPN, CDR2 SVGIG, per germline (reference sequence). The CDR3 contains 14 residues. Deletions cut 3 bases from V and 2 bases from J, with 10 bases between. CDR3 in amino acids: CAWRRKGTNEKLFF. The CDR3 bases are TGTGCCTGGAGGAGGAAAGGGACTAATGAAAAACTGTTTTTT.

This chain links TRBV19 with TRBJ1-2; 8 bases line up with TRBD1. CDR3 length equals 15 residues. V dropped 7 bases and J dropped 2; count of bases not matched to a gene: 9. Germline CDR1 LNHDA, CDR2 SQIVND (reference sequence). CDR3 DNA sequence: TGTGCCAGTACCCCTCGACAGGGGAGGAACTATGGCTACACCTTC. This encodes CASTPRQGRNYGYTF.

V usage is TRBV19 and J usage is TRBJ1-4; no clear D. V lost 5 bases, J lost 3 bases, and 10 bases lay in between. CDR1 is LNHDA, CDR2 SQIVND, per germline (reference sequence). This CDR3 has 14 amino acids. The CDR3 coding sequence is TGTGCCAGTAGTCCTTGGGGTTCTAATGAAAAACTGTTTTTT. This gives the protein CASSPWGSNEKLFF. The full variable domain, rest sourced from reference TRBV19 and TRBJ1-4, is DGGITQSPKYLFRKEGQNVTLSCEQNLNHDAMYWYRQDPGQGLRLIYYSQIVNDFQKGDIAEGYSVSREKKESFPLTVTSAQKNPTAFYLCASSPWGSNEKLFFGSGTQLSVL.

The chain couples TRBV4-2 to TRBJ2-6, with 8 bases matching TRBD1. V was clipped by 2 bases and J by 2 bases; unmatched bases: 5. The CDR3 has 17 amino acids. Germline CDR1 is LGHNA and CDR2 is YNFKEQ. The CDR3 here is CASSQRSGGTGANVLTF. The CDR3 coding sequence is TGTGCCAGCAGCCAAAGGTCAGGGGGCACTGGGGCCAACGTCCTGACTTTC.

This clone turned up a few times. A junction boundary mismatches the germline segment, possibly from a read error. The J gene is TRBJ1-1, the V gene TRBV7-7, with D perhaps TRBD1 (5 bases). This CDR3 is 12 amino acids long. Germline values: CDR1 SSHAT, CDR2 FNYEAQ (reference sequence). The DNA for the CDR3 is TGTGCTAGCAGCTTTCCAGGGACTGAAGCTTTCTTT. Its translation: CASSFPGTEAFF. The entire variable domain, with the rest obtained from reference TRBV7-7 and TRBJ1-1, is as follows: GAGVSQSPRYKVTKRGQDVTLRCDPISSHATLYWYQQALGQGPEFLTYFNYEAQPDKSGLPSDRFSAERPEGSISTLTIQRTEQRDSAMYRCASSFPGTEAFFGQGTRLTVV.

The rearrangement joins TRBV29-1 to TRBJ1-1, with D unclear. The V end lost 7 bases, the J end lost 11 bases, and 20 bases lay between the germline ends. Germline V gene lookup returns CDR1 SQVTM and CDR2 ANQGSEA. The CDR3 covers 12 residues. For the CDR3, the DNA is TGCAGCGCCGCCCGGGCCTCTAAAGGGGCTTTCTTT. This encodes CSAARASKGAFF.

The chain couples TRBV2 to TRBJ1-1, with D possibly TRBD1 on 5 matching bases. Germline V lookup: CDR1 SNHLY, CDR2 FYNNEI. V dropped 4 bases and J dropped 0 bases, with 18 bases sitting between them. This CDR3 spans 17 amino acids. CDR3 sequence reads: CASSVPGGELMNTEAFF. The CDR3 DNA sequence: TGTGCCAGCAGTGTCCCTGGAGGGGAGTTAATGAACACTGAAGCTTTCTTT.

Here the CDR3 DNA reads TGTGCCAGCAGTTCCACCCTTAGGGCAGCTACTCACATCTCCTATAATTCACCCCTCCACTTT. Its translation is CASSSTLRAATHISYNSPLHF. The gene calls are TRBV27 and TRBJ1-6, with D unclear. The ends were cut back, 4 bases at V and 0 bases at J, with 25 bases in the middle. The germline gives CDR1 MNHEY, CDR2 SMNVEV (reference sequence). The CDR3 contains 21 residues.

Here the CDR3 reads CASSRGLTEAFF. For the CDR3, the DNA is TGTGCCAGCAGCAGGGGGCTGACTGAAGCTTTCTTT. V usage is TRBV7-8 and J usage is TRBJ1-1; 7 positions agree with TRBD1. The ends lost 5 bases at V and 5 bases at J; junction bases unmatched: 2. The CDR3 has 12 amino acids. Per the germline V gene, CDR1 is SGHVS and CDR2 is FQNEAQ.

This clone was detected a few times. The chain links TRBV5-4 to TRBJ2-1; D call uncertain. Germline values: CDR1 SGHNT, CDR2 YYREEE (reference sequence). The CDR3 sequence is 13 residues long. V lost 4 bases to trimming and J lost 2 bases, with 7 bases between them. Written as DNA, the CDR3 is TGTGCCAGCAGCACCTGGCCCTACAATGAGCAGTTCTTC. As protein: CASSTWPYNEQFF.

This clone is labeled medium-sized. V usage is TRBV5-6 and J usage is TRBJ1-5; D call uncertain. This CDR3 is 12 amino acids long. From germline, CDR1 is SGHDT and CDR2 YYEEEE. V lost 4 bases to trimming and J lost 6 bases, with 8 bases between them. The CDR3 loop is CASSVGSQPQHF. The CDR3 DNA sequence: TGTGCCAGCAGCGTGGGGAGTCAGCCCCAGCATTTT.

The genes are TRBV27 and TRBJ2-1; TRBD1 aligns across 7 bases. The CDR3 runs to 15 residues. The trim removed 5 bases at V and 5 bases at J, leaving 9 bases unmatched. CDR1 MNHEY and CDR2 SMNVEV come from the germline V gene (reference sequence). CDR3 bases: TGTGCCAGCAGTGACCGGGACAGAGTAAACAATGAGCAGTTCTTC. Encoded protein: CASSDRDRVNNEQFF.

In its sample, this clone was seen once. This chain links TRBV18 with TRBJ1-1; 12 nucleotides line up with TRBD1. The CDR3 length is 17 residues. Germline lookup yields CDR1 KGHSH and CDR2 LQKENI. J lost 6 bases, V lost 5 bases, and 13 bases had no gene match. This chain's CDR3 is CASSSGTGGARLAEAFF. For the CDR3, the DNA is TGTGCCAGCTCATCCGGGACAGGGGGCGCGAGGTTAGCTGAAGCTTTCTTT.